A single sample gave rise to the 25 T cell receptor beta chains below, sequenced in a study of CD8+CD57+ T cells in acquired aplastic anemia. TCR beta VDJ and CDR3 profiling used genomic DNA as template. TCRdb analysed the reads with MiXCR anew, one entry per CDR3 protein. The data hold hundreds of thousands of distinct CDR3 sequences, with roughly 68% observed a single time. Sequencing was done on a sample of sorted CD4+, CD8+, or CD8+CD57+ T cells (not recorded which) from PBMCs. The receptors were sampled from a human donor in good health, serving as a control.

The chain employs TRBV14 and TRBJ1-6; the D is unclear. The CDR3 sequence is 13 residues long. Germline V CDR1 and CDR2: SGHDN, FVKESK. Trimming pared 1 base from V and 14 bases from J, leaving 12 bases between. The CDR3 nucleotides read TGTGCCAGCAGCCAAGTTGGGCGTCCTTCCCTCCACTTT. Its translation: CASSQVGRPSLHF.

This clonotype has a single count. This chain connects TRBV2 to TRBJ1-5; D is unresolved. CDR1 and CDR2 from the germline V gene are SNHLY and FYNNEI. The CDR3 consists of 13 residues. V lost 8 bases and J lost 15, with 23 bases in between. The CDR3 DNA reads as TGTGCCAGCCTGGTGGAGGCCGGAGAAAAACTGCATTTT. Amino acids: CASLVEAGEKLHF.

This clonotype was recorded many times. CDR3 nucleotides: TGCGCCAGCAGTCCGGGGGGAACGGGGAACACCATATATTTT. Encoded protein: CASSPGGTGNTIYF. The rearrangement links TRBV5-1 to TRBJ1-3, with a possible D match to TRBD1 (5 bases). In germline, CDR1 is SGHRS, CDR2 YFSETQ. V gave up 5 bases and J gave up 7 bases, with 16 bases separating them. The CDR3 covers 14 residues.

V usage is TRBV2 and J usage is TRBJ1-6; the D is unclear. Trimming removed 6 bases at V and 7 bases at J, with 13 bases between. CDR3 length equals 14 residues. Germline assignment: CDR1 SNHLY and CDR2 FYNNEI. CDR3 DNA sequence: TGTGCCAGCAGAGGACCCGCCGAGAATTCACCCCTCCACTTT. Its translation is CASRGPAENSPLHF.

J is TRBJ2-2 and V is TRBV7-9; 8 bases are a match to TRBD1. V shed 6 bases, J shed 2 bases, and the junction held 5 bases outside the gene matches. The CDR3 is 15 residues long. CDR1 and CDR2 from the germline V gene are SEHNR and FQNEAQ (reference sequence). CDR3 amino acids: CASRSGGGNTGELFF. Written as DNA, the CDR3 is TGTGCCAGCAGGTCAGGGGGCGGAAACACCGGGGAGCTGTTTTTT. Looking up the rest from reference TRBV7-9 and TRBJ2-2 gives the full variable domain: DTGVSQNPRHKITKRGQNVTFRCDPISEHNRLYWYRQTLGQGPEFLTYFQNEAQLEKSRLLSDRFSAERPKGSFSTLEIQRTEQGDSAMYLCASRSGGGNTGELFFGEGSRLTVL.

The V call is TRBV11-2, the J call TRBJ2-2; 14 bases align to TRBD2. The trim removed 5 bases at V and 6 bases at J, leaving 14 bases unmatched. Germline V gene sequence: CDR1 SGHAT, CDR2 FQNNGV. There are 19 residues in the CDR3. CDR3 amino acids: CASSQTQGLAGEGPGELFF. CDR3 DNA sequence: TGTGCCAGCAGCCAGACACAGGGACTAGCGGGGGAGGGCCCCGGGGAGCTGTTTTTT.

As for this clonotype: Relative to the germline gene, one junction end is altered; a read error may explain this. This sequence joins TRBV5-1 and TRBJ1-3; TRBD1 matches at 7 bases. This CDR3 region has 16 residues. Germline lookup yields CDR1 SGHRS and CDR2 YFSETQ. CDR3 in amino acids: CATSLLGQAVGNTIYF. CDR3 sequence (DNA): TGTGCCACCAGCCTCCTAGGACAGGCGGTTGGAAACACCATATATTTT.

To note about this clonotype: The CDR3 ends on some other residue instead of the conserved phenylalanine or tryptophan, so this is likely a read error. It is unclear where the CDR3 begins or ends on the DNA, so no DNA is shown, and the CDR3 is as TCRdb lists it. V usage is TRBV7-3 and J usage is TRBJ2-7; the table names TRBD1, a call not compared with the DNA. From germline, CDR1 is SGHTA and CDR2 FQGTGA. The CDR3 spans 12 amino acids, including both terminal residues. This CDR3 is CASSAGSPEQDS.

This clonotype showed up just once. Sequence at one end of the junction differs from germline and may be a read error. V is TRBV5-1 and J is TRBJ2-3; 8 nucleotides line up with TRBD2. Germline-derived CDR1 and CDR2 are SGHRS and YFSETQ. The CDR3 has 15 residues. CDR3 residues: CATSCGTGGADTQYF. CDR3 nucleotides: TGTGCCACCAGCTGCGGGACCGGGGGGGCGGATACGCAGTATTTT.

About this clonotype: The junction departs from the called germline gene at one end, perhaps through a read error. This chain joins TRBV19 and TRBJ2-7, with D tentatively TRBD2 (6 bases). Germline V lookup: CDR1 LNHDA, CDR2 SQIVND (reference sequence). This CDR3 comprises 14 residues. The CDR3 sequence is CASSTGEGGNTIYF. In nucleotides, the CDR3 is TGTGCCAGTAGTACCGGAGAGGGAGGAAACACCATATATTTC.

As for this clonotype: At one of its ends the junction is not consistent with the germline gene, which may arise from a read error. The chain combines TRBV4-3 with TRBJ1-3; D is unresolved. This CDR3 region has 14 residues. Germline-derived CDR1 and CDR2 are LGHNA and YSLEER. CDR3 DNA: TGCGCCAGCAGCGAAGGGCTACGTGGAAGCACCATATATTTT. This translates into CASSEGLRGSTIYF.

This sequence joins TRBV6-6 and TRBJ2-1; a weak D match, TRBD1 (5 bases). The CDR3 loop spans 11 amino acids. With 7 bases removed from V and 9 bases from J, the gap between germline ends came to 10 bases. Per the germline V gene, CDR1 is MNHNY and CDR2 is SVGAGI (reference sequence). The CDR3, as DNA: TGTGCCAGCACTGACACAGGTGAGCAGTTCTTC. It yields the protein CASTDTGEQFF.

In the case of this clonotype: Germline and junction disagree at one end, which may indicate a read error. The chain is built from TRBV19 and TRBJ1-1; possible D gene TRBD1, 6 bases. There are 16 residues in the CDR3. Germline CDR1 LNHDA, CDR2 SQIVND (reference sequence). CDR3 residues: CASSIARGYMNTEACF. The CDR3 nucleotides are TGTGCCAGTAGTATCGCCAGGGGTTATATGAACACTGAAGCTTGCTTT.

The CDR3 nucleotides are TGCAGCGTTGATCATCTGGCAGAATATGGCTACACCTTC. It codes for CSVDHLAEYGYTF. The gene calls are TRBV29-1 and TRBJ1-2; D is unclear. Germline V lookup: CDR1 SQVTM, CDR2 ANQGSEA. Trimming shortened V by 3 bases and J by 5 bases, and 13 bases separated the two germline ends. The CDR3 sequence is 13 residues long.

In the case of this clonotype: No conserved phenylalanine or tryptophan is present at the end of the CDR3, so a read error is the likely explanation. Because the CDR3's place on the DNA is in doubt, the DNA is left out and the CDR3 is given as listed by TCRdb. The V call is TRBV10-2, the J call TRBJ1-6. Germline CDR1 and CDR2: WSHSY and SAAADI. The CDR3 sequence runs 15 residues, both termini included. CDR3 loop: CAISESTGLNSPLLV.

This clonotype came up many times. The genes are TRBV18 and TRBJ2-7; tentatively, D is TRBD1 or TRBD2 (5 bases each). Trimming cost V 2 bases and J 7 bases, with 15 bases left between them. CDR1 is KGHSH, CDR2 LQKENI, per germline. The CDR3 is made up of 14 amino acids. The CDR3 region is CASSPSGTLREQYF. The CDR3 bases are TGTGCCAGCTCACCATCAGGGACCCTTAGAGAGCAGTACTTC. Using reference TRBV18 and TRBJ2-7 for the parts outside the CDR3, the full variable domain is NAGVMQNPRHLVRRRGQEARLRCSPMKGHSHVYWYRQLPEEGLKFMVYLQKENIIDESGMPKERFSAEFPKEGPSILRIQQVVRGDSAAYFCASSPSGTLREQYFGPGTRLTVT.

This clonotype was detected many times. The rearrangement uses TRBV7-2 and TRBJ2-7; D possibly corresponds to TRBD2 (7 bases). The V gene's germline CDR1 is SGHTA and CDR2 FQGNSA. The CDR3 runs to 14 residues. V dropped 3 bases and J dropped 0 bases, with 9 bases sitting between them. CDR3 DNA sequence: TGTGCCAGCAGCTTGAGGGGGGGCTCCTACGAGCAGTACTTC. Translating gives CASSLRGGSYEQYF.

On this clonotype itself: A read error may account for a junction end that differs from germline. This chain connects TRBV7-7 to TRBJ2-5; 7 nucleotides match TRBD2. Looked up from germline, CDR1 is SSHAT and CDR2 is FNYEAQ (reference sequence). This CDR3 has 13 amino acids. CDR3 DNA sequence: TGTGCCAGCAGCTTGACGGGGGGACTGACCCAGTCTTTC. It specifies CASSLTGGLTQSF.

Note on this clonotype: An end of the junction does not agree with germline; a read error may underlie this. The chain links TRBV2 to TRBJ2-5; D may be TRBD1 (6 bases). The CDR3 has 14 residues. CDR1 and CDR2 from the germline V gene are SNHLY and FYNNEI. For the CDR3, the DNA is TGCGCCAGCAGCCAAGCAGGGGTGGGCGAGACCCAGCATTTC. It codes for CASSQAGVGETQHF. The entire variable domain, with the rest obtained from reference TRBV2 and TRBJ2-5, is as follows: EPEVTQTPSHQVTQMGQEVILRCVPISNHLYFYWYRQILGQKVEFLVSFYNNEISEKSEIFDDQFSVERPDGSNFTLKIRSTKLEDSAMYFCASSQAGVGETQHFGPGTRLLVL.

This clonotype has ten or more counts. V gene TRBV19 combines with J gene TRBJ1-5, with D possibly TRBD1 on 5 matching bases. Trimming removed 1 base at V and 2 bases at J, with 12 bases between. CDR1 LNHDA and CDR2 SQIVND come from the germline V gene (reference sequence). The CDR3 runs 16 residues. CDR3 protein: CASSIAQGRGNQPQHF. The CDR3 DNA reads TGTGCCAGTAGTATAGCTCAGGGTAGGGGCAATCAGCCCCAGCATTTT. The full variable domain, in which reference TRBV19 and TRBJ1-5 provide the parts outside the CDR3, is DGGITQSPKYLFRKEGQNVTLSCEQNLNHDAMYWYRQDPGQGLRLIYYSQIVNDFQKGDIAEGYSVSREKKESFPLTVTSAQKNPTAFYLCASSIAQGRGNQPQHFGDGTRLSIL.

The genes are TRBV2 and TRBJ1-1; TRBD1 might be the D (5 bases). Germline CDR1 reads SNHLY; CDR2 reads FYNNEI. This CDR3 is built from 13 residues. With 6 bases removed from V and 2 bases from J, the gap between germline ends came to 10 bases. The CDR3 sequence: CASSGDPNTEAFF. The DNA of the CDR3 is TGTGCCAGCAGCGGGGACCCAAACACTGAAGCTTTCTTT.

J is TRBJ2-3 and V is TRBV5-1, with D perhaps TRBD1 (6 bases). V dropped 0 bases and J dropped 5 bases, with 13 bases sitting between them. Germline-derived CDR1 and CDR2 are SGHRS and YFSETQ. The CDR3 is 15 residues long. CDR3 residues: CASSLAGVDQDTQYF. In DNA, the CDR3 is TGCGCCAGCAGCTTGGCAGGGGTGGATCAAGATACGCAGTATTTT.

To note about this clonotype: The junction departs from germline at one end; a sequencing error may be responsible. This chain joins TRBV7-2 and TRBJ2-7; TRBD2 aligns across 11 bases. The germline V gene has CDR1 SGHTA and CDR2 FQGNSA. The CDR3 is made up of 14 amino acids. CDR3 nucleotide sequence: TGTGCCAGCAGCCTAAGTAGCGGGGGGGCCGGAGAGACCTTC. Encoded protein: CASSLSSGGAGETF.

The gene calls are TRBV2 and TRBJ1-2, with 8 bases aligning to TRBD1. The germline gives CDR1 SNHLY, CDR2 FYNNEI. The CDR3 length is 14 residues. Trimming removed 6 bases from V and 6 bases from J; junction bases left unmatched: 9. CDR3 in amino acids: CASSRQGADNGYTF. Here the CDR3 DNA reads TGTGCCAGCAGCCGCCAGGGGGCTGACAATGGCTACACCTTC. Combining the CDR3 with reference TRBV2 and TRBJ1-2 gives the whole variable domain EPEVTQTPSHQVTQMGQEVILRCVPISNHLYFYWYRQILGQKVEFLVSFYNNEISEKSEIFDDQFSVERPDGSNFTLKIRSTKLEDSAMYFCASSRQGADNGYTFGSGTRLTVV.

The chain couples TRBV10-3 to TRBJ1-5; the D is unclear. The germline V gene encodes CDR1 ENHRY and CDR2 SYGVKD. The CDR3 extends over 12 amino acids. Trimming took 8 bases from V and 3 from J, leaving 8 bases between them. The CDR3 loop is CAIGRDNQPQHF. In nucleotides, the CDR3 is TGTGCCATCGGTAGGGACAATCAGCCCCAGCATTTT.